The 16 T cell receptor beta chains below come from one sample, sequenced in a study of T cells in Graves' hyperthyroidism and ophthalmopathy (dated 2019 in TCRdb). The method behind the library was multiplex PCR. TCRdb lists the instrument as Illumina HiSeq 2000. Amplification of TCR beta CDR3 regions was carried out from RNA transcripts. For the first round of RT-PCR on the TCR CDR3, the HTBI primer set was used together with the Qiagen OneStep RT-PCR kit. TCRdb reprocessed the public reads (quality trimming at Q25 with fastp, clone calling with MiXCR) and kept in-frame beta chains. One record per CDR3 amino acid sequence lists the most common genes and DNA. This sample holds approximately 600,000 distinct CDR3 sequences; around 15% were observed only once. The ten top clones hold around 4% of the sample. Material for sequencing was blood. The receptor set was obtained from a woman under 40 with Graves' hyperthyroidism.

The V gene is TRBV20-1, the J gene TRBJ1-6; 7 nucleotides agree with TRBD1. CDR3 length: 14 amino acids. From germline, CDR1 is DFQATT and CDR2 SNEGSKA (reference sequence). The junction had 6 bases not matched to a gene; V was cut back by 3 bases and J by 7 bases. CDR3 residues: CSASLGQINSPLHF. As DNA, the CDR3 is TGCAGTGCTAGCTTGGGACAGATAAATTCACCCCTCCACTTT.

In its sample, this clonotype was seen many times. This chain joins TRBV28 and TRBJ2-2; tentative D call: TRBD1 (6 bases). Between the trimmed V and J ends, which lost 7 bases and 0 bases, there was a span of 9 bases. Looked up from germline, CDR1 is MDHEN and CDR2 is SYDVKM. This CDR3 contains 14 residues. The CDR3: CASIGDTNTGELFF. CDR3 nucleotides: TGTGCCAGCATAGGGGACACGAACACCGGGGAGCTGTTTTTT. Combining the CDR3 with reference TRBV28 and TRBJ2-2 gives the whole variable domain DVKVTQSSRYLVKRTGEKVFLECVQDMDHENMFWYRQDPGLGLRLIYFSYDVKMKEKGDIPEGYSVSREKKERFSLILESASTNQTSMYLCASIGDTNTGELFFGEGSRLTVL.

The gene calls are TRBV7-9 and TRBJ2-3; D is possibly TRBD1 or TRBD2 (5 bases each). The CDR3 has 13 residues. V dropped 5 bases and J dropped 6 bases, with 12 bases sitting between them. CDR1 and CDR2 (germline): SEHNR, FQNEAQ (reference sequence). The CDR3 coding sequence is TGTGCCAGCAGCCCGTCGGGGCCCGATACGCAGTATTTT. Residues: CASSPSGPDTQYF. Filled out from reference TRBV7-9 and TRBJ2-3, the complete variable domain reads DTGVSQNPRHKITKRGQNVTFRCDPISEHNRLYWYRQTLGQGPEFLTYFQNEAQLEKSRLLSDRFSAERPKGSFSTLEIQRTEQGDSAMYLCASSPSGPDTQYFGPGTRLTVL.

The chain couples TRBV18 to TRBJ2-1, with 11 bases lining up with TRBD2. Unmatched junction bases numbered 0, after V lost 2 bases and J lost 9 bases. The germline gives CDR1 KGHSH, CDR2 LQKENI. The CDR3 consists of 13 residues. The CDR3 nucleotides read TGTGCCAGCTCACCAACTAGCGGGGGTGAGCAGTTCTTC. This encodes CASSPTSGGEQFF.

The sample holds many counts of this clonotype. V is TRBV18 and J is TRBJ1-2; D possibly corresponds to TRBD1 (5 bases). The CDR3 runs 16 residues. The germline gives CDR1 KGHSH, CDR2 LQKENI. The V and J ends lost 3 bases and 3 bases respectively, with 17 bases between them. CDR3 DNA sequence: TGTGCCAGCTCACCGGGGGGGACCGCCATAGACTATGGCTACACCTTC. Residues: CASSPGGTAIDYGYTF.

This clonotype was recorded a few times. This rearrangement joins TRBV30 to TRBJ1-3; TRBD1 aligns across 8 bases. Germline V gives CDR1 GTSNPN, CDR2 SVGIG (reference sequence). The CDR3 has 16 residues. V was clipped by 0 bases and J by 4 bases; unmatched bases: 8. CDR3 bases: TGTGCCTGGAGTGTGGGGGTGACAGGGGCCGGAAACACCATATATTTT. It specifies CAWSVGVTGAGNTIYF.

The table lists this clonotype with many counts. The rearrangement links TRBV28 to TRBJ2-7; a possible D gene is TRBD2 (6 bases). V dropped 3 bases and J dropped 2 bases, with 11 bases sitting between them. Germline V gene sequence: CDR1 MDHEN, CDR2 SYDVKM. The CDR3 extends over 14 amino acids. CDR3 DNA sequence: TGTGCCAGCAGTTTCCGGGGGAACACCTACGAGCAGTACTTC. Protein sequence: CASSFRGNTYEQYF.

Remarks on this clonotype: Germline and junction disagree at one end, which may indicate a read error. The chain is built from TRBV7-3 and TRBJ1-5; tentatively, D is TRBD1 (5 bases). Germline CDR1 is SGHTA and CDR2 is FQGTGA. CDR3 size: 18 residues. CDR3 in amino acids: CASSLDLNRGYSNQPQHF. CDR3 sequence (DNA): TGTGCTAGCAGCTTAGATCTGAATAGGGGTTATAGCAATCAGCCCCAGCATTTT.

There are a few counts of this clonotype. The gene calls are TRBV2 and TRBJ1-5; 9 nucleotides line up with TRBD1. CDR1 is SNHLY and CDR2 is FYNNEI in the germline V gene. The CDR3 covers 13 residues. CDR3 residues: CFVTGGCNQPQHF. In DNA form, the CDR3 reads TGTTTCGTTACAGGGGGCTGCAATCAGCCCCAGCATTTT.

J is TRBJ2-1 and V is TRBV9, with 7 nucleotides matching TRBD2. Germline loops: CDR1 SGDLS, CDR2 YYNGEE. J lost 4 bases, V lost 0 bases, and 7 bases had no gene match. The CDR3 extends over 16 amino acids. CDR3 sequence: CASSVVGGSGYNEQFF. The CDR3 DNA is TGTGCCAGCAGCGTAGTTGGCGGGAGTGGGTACAATGAGCAGTTCTTC.

This clonotype has at least ten counts. The chain carries TRBV18 and TRBJ2-3; no reliable D call. V lost 0 bases and J lost 6, with 7 bases in between. Per the germline V gene, CDR1 is KGHSH and CDR2 is LQKENI. CDR3 size: 13 residues. DNA of the CDR3: TGTGCCAGCTCACCACCGACGCTGGATACGCAGTATTTT. This translates into CASSPPTLDTQYF. Using reference TRBV18 and TRBJ2-3 for the parts outside the CDR3, the full variable domain is NAGVMQNPRHLVRRRGQEARLRCSPMKGHSHVYWYRQLPEEGLKFMVYLQKENIIDESGMPKERFSAEFPKEGPSILRIQQVVRGDSAAYFCASSPPTLDTQYFGPGTRLTVL.

This clonotype was found many times. The chain couples TRBV30 to TRBJ2-1, with TRBD2 identical over 7 bases. J lost 3 bases, V lost 5 bases, and 10 bases had no gene match. CDR1 is GTSNPN, CDR2 SVGIG, per germline (reference sequence). This CDR3 spans 15 amino acids. DNA for the CDR3: TGTGCCTGGGCGTTGGGAGGGTCGGACTACAATGAGCAGTTCTTC. It yields the protein CAWALGGSDYNEQFF.

This rearrangement joins TRBV18 to TRBJ2-2, with 10 bases that match TRBD1. The J segment lost 4 bases and the V segment lost 3 bases, leaving 5 bases of the junction unmatched. CDR3 size: 16 residues. Per germline, CDR1 KGHSH and CDR2 LQKENI. The CDR3 here is CASSPRGQGGTGELFF. CDR3 in DNA: TGTGCCAGCTCACCCCGCGGACAGGGGGGCACCGGGGAGCTGTTTTTT.

Only a few counts were recorded for this clonotype. The J gene is TRBJ1-1, the V gene TRBV4-1, with D perhaps TRBD1 (5 bases). V lost 4 bases and J lost 1, with 13 bases in between. Per germline, CDR1 MGHRA and CDR2 YSYEKL. The CDR3 length is 15 residues. CDR3 nucleotides: TGCGCCAGCAGCCGAGGCGCGGGGCGGAACACTGAAGCTTTCTTT. Protein product: CASSRGAGRNTEAFF.

This clonotype has a count of ten or more. The V and J genes are TRBV6-2 or TRBV6-3 and TRBJ2-7, with D perhaps assigned TRBD1 or TRBD2 (5 bases each). V was shortened by 4 bases and J by 0 bases, with 7 bases between the two germline ends. CDR3 length: 13 amino acids. Germline V gene lookup returns CDR1 MNHEY and CDR2 SVGEGT. The CDR3 spells CASSWGPSYEQYF. Here the CDR3 DNA reads TGTGCCAGCAGTTGGGGACCCTCCTACGAGCAGTACTTC.

This clonotype was observed a few times. Since a much larger clone is just one base distant, this may be a read error. The chain employs TRBV6-1 and TRBJ1-1, with unresolved D. This CDR3 spans 11 amino acids. CDR1 is MNHNS and CDR2 is SASEGT in the germline V gene. The CDR3 DNA is TGTGCCGGCAGAGGCGTGTCTGAAGCTTTCTTT. Residues: CAGRGVSEAFF.